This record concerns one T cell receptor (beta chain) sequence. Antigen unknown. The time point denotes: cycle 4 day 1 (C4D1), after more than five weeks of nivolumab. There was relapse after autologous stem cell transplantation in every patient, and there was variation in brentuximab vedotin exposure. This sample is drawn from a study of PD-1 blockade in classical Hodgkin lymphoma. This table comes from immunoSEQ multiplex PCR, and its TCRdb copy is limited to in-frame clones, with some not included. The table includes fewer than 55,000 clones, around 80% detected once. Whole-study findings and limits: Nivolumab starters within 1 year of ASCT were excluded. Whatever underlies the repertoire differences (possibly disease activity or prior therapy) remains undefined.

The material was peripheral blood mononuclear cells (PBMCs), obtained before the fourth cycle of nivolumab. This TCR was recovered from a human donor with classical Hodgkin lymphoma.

The CDR3 region is CASSYSGDRAGNTIYF. CDR3 sequence (DNA): TGTGCCAGCAGTTACTCGGGGGACAGGGCTGGAAACACCATATATTTT. The chain joins TRBV6-5 to TRBJ1-3; 9 bases are shared with TRBD1. The CDR3 has 16 amino acids. Germline CDR1 reads MNHEY; CDR2 reads SVGAGI. V shed 0 bases, J shed 2 bases, and the junction held 2 bases outside the gene matches.